The subject of this entry is one TCR beta chain. This clone appeared a few times. The target of this receptor is not known. No per-base quality is available; no much larger clone lies one base away. This entry is derived from a study of metastatic and nonmetastatic thyroid tumors (dated by TCRdb to the early 2020s). At the level of the whole study: Repertoires from peripheral blood and from tumor or nodule tissue samples of malignant and benign thyroid patients were compared.

The CDR3 measures 15 amino acids from cysteine to phenylalanine. Only the CDR3 DNA is retained, 45 bases long and in frame from the first base. V drops 0 bases and J drops 0 bases, leaving 8 bases in between. CDR1 MNHEY and CDR2 SVGEGT were looked up in the germline V gene. Before undergoing thyroid surgery, none of the patients had been given any kind of treatment. Using T-cell receptor beta sequencing, the study looked back at clinical samples from patients collected from the early 2010s to the late 2010s. What the research found in general, with its limitations: In both blood and tumor samples, TCR beta diversity was reported to be significantly higher in malignant tumors than in benign nodules.

Libraries were built with PCR. Sequencing took place on an Illumina HiSeq 4000. High-throughput sequencing was used to profile the TCR beta-chain CDR3 region of each patient. Turning to the authors' computational methods: Drawing on CDR3 differences between clinicopathological groups, the researchers built a classifier meant to tell apart patients with distant-metastatic papillary thyroid cancer. Repertoire diversity was assessed with the Shannon index, and tumor-blood repertoire similarity with the Morisita-Horn index. Starting from the raw public reads, TCRdb applied fastp trimming at Q25, assembled clones with MiXCR and retained in-frame beta chains. These V and J calls are TCRdb output, not the study's own analysis. The sample contains some 10,000 clones, around 27% of them found a single time. Roughly a fifth of the sample is taken by the ten largest.

The chain was built from TRBV6-2 or TRBV6-3 and TRBJ1-1, with TRBD1 as a weak D call on 5 bases. The sequence came from a male donor with papillary thyroid cancer or a benign thyroid nodule (not recorded which). Some clones in this sample may be carry-over from other donors' samples. The sequenced sample consisted of adjacent normal tissue. The DNA reads TGTGCCAGCAGTTACTCCCGGGGGATGAACACTGAAGCTTTCTTT. The translation is CASSYSRGMNTEAFF.